This T cell receptor (beta chain) was identified during a study of brain T cells in children with intractable seizures. Whole-study results and caveats: Absence of clones before surgery may stem from lower sequencing depth. Viral specificity was inferred only from CDR3 similarity; HCMV serostatus was unknown.

For this clone: The target antigen is unknown.

Germline V lookup: CDR1 SGHDT, CDR2 YYEEEE. The CDR3 extends over 15 amino acids. V lost 0 bases and J lost 6, with 13 bases in between. The repertoire was sequenced with immunoSEQ multiplex PCR; TCRdb's copy has only in-frame clones and lacks some. Counted here are about 22,000 clones, 85% to 95% occurring once; the ten biggest clones make up roughly 6.5%. The material was peripheral blood, obtained at surgery. The chain combines TRBV5-6 with TRBJ1-5; TRBD1 might be the D (5 bases). The receptor was isolated from a boy aged 5-17 years with focal cortical dysplasia and intractable seizures. The CDR3: CASSLAGGSGQPQHF. The CDR3 DNA reads TGTGCCAGCAGCTTGGCCGGGGGGTCCGGTCAGCCCCAGCATTTT.